This T cell receptor beta chain originates from a study of blood T cells in healthy people across ages. The use of a sample-barcoded 5' primer and a J-beta primer mix characterized a second PCR of about 7 to 12 cycles. TCRdb processed the 5' RACE reads anew with MiXCR; each CDR3 protein has one entry. The data hold about 830,000 distinct CDR3 sequences, with approximately 65% observed a single time. The length of the CDR3 is 16 residues. Germline CDR1 reads MGHDK; CDR2 reads SYGVNS. Trimming stripped 4 bases from V and 0 bases from J, with 13 bases between. The V call is TRBV25-1, the J call TRBJ2-4; D is perhaps TRBD1 or TRBD2 (5 bases each). Source material: blood. The receptor was derived from a man younger than 45 in good health. CDR3 DNA: TGTGCCAGCAGTGGACAGACTAAGCTAGCCAAAAACATTCAGTACTTC. It yields the protein CASSGQTKLAKNIQYF.